This TCR beta chain was sequenced in a study of technical replicates of blood from a handful of donors. Trimming removed 2 bases from V and 4 bases from J, with 24 bases in between. The germline V gene has CDR1 SGHTA and CDR2 FQGTGA. This CDR3 spans 19 amino acids. This clone was recorded only once. This table comes from immunoSEQ multiplex PCR, and its TCRdb copy is limited to in-frame clones, with some not included. The table lists about 79,000 clones, 75% to 95% of them singletons. The TCR comes from a human donor in good health. Some clones in this sample may be carry-over from other donors' samples. The sequenced material came from T cells isolated from PBMCs. V is TRBV7-3 and J is TRBJ1-5; D is undetermined. The CDR3 DNA reads TGTGCCAGCAGCTTAGGAACCAAGAGGGCCCACTCCGGGAATCAGCCCCAGCATTTT. It yields the protein CASSLGTKRAHSGNQPQHF.